This T cell receptor (beta chain) was recovered during a study of cytomegalovirus exposure and HLA in healthy donors. Notes on the study in general: Earlier findings revealed that most TCR beta V segments proved productive either about 87% or about 30% of the time. Rare sequences made up most TCRs, while some public TCRs were found in many donors.

The PCR had 60 Vbeta and 13 Jbeta primers. Authors' processing steps: About 11 million of 65 million to 95 million unique TCR beta chains were shared, per a later count. The data were produced by immunoSEQ multiplex PCR, yet TCRdb's version contains in-frame clones alone and is incomplete. The V and J calls and clone size come from that table; D and trimming were worked out from the DNA. The table lists around 110,000 clones, about 86% of them singletons, with 3.9% in the top ten. The germline V and J ends were trimmed by 8 bases and 1 base, with 17 bases remaining between them. The CDR3 sequence is 15 residues long. Germline CDR1 is ENHRY and CDR2 is SYGVKD. Concerning this clone: As yet, its antigen is unknown.

V and J are TRBV10-3 and TRBJ1-1, with D perhaps TRBD1 (6 bases). What was sequenced was PBMCs. The receptor's source is a woman in her twenties or thirties in good health and CMV-seronegative. The CDR3 sequence is CAIDGGDTSNTEAFF. The DNA of the CDR3 is TGTGCCATCGACGGGGGGGACACTTCGAACACTGAAGCTTTCTTT.